These T cell receptor beta chains were read from a single sample in a study of cytomegalovirus exposure and HLA in healthy donors. The method was immunoSEQ multiplex PCR; TCRdb's version includes in-frame clones alone and lacks a portion of them. In the table there are 120,000 or so clones, about 80% of which are singletons. Sequencing used PBMCs. Receptor source: a man aged 25 to 40 in good health and CMV-seronegative. Each CDR3 is given with its conserved first and last residue. D genes are given only for firm matches. Size is stated for part of the rows, as once, few or many counts, or as a class when the clone is expanded.

j_gene | abundance | v_gene | d_gene | CDR3aa | CDR3nt
TRBJ2-2 | . | TRBV5-4 | . | CASSSPGYTGELFF | TGTGCCAGCAGCTCCCCAGGGTACACCGGGGAGCTGTTTTTT
TRBJ2-6 | . | TRBV7-9 | TRBD1 | CASSLYSGTAVVLTF | TGTGCCAGCAGCTTATACTCCGGGACAGCAGTCGTCCTGACTTTC
TRBJ1-5 | . | TRBV28 | . | CASSSGQYSNQPQHF | TGTGCCAGCAGTTCCGGACAGTATAGCAATCAGCCCCAGCATTTT
TRBJ2-7 | . | TRBV7-2 | . | CASSLLGGGQGGYEQYF | TGTGCCAGCAGCTTATTGGGAGGAGGGCAGGGTGGATACGAGCAGTACTTC
TRBJ1-3 | . | TRBV19 | . | CASSIYGSAGNTIYF | TGTGCCAGTAGTATATATGGCTCTGCTGGAAACACCATATATTTT
TRBJ2-7 | . | TRBV29-1 | TRBD2 | CSVIGGDNSYEQYF | TGCAGCGTCATCGGGGGGGACAACTCCTACGAGCAGTACTTC
TRBJ2-3 | . | TRBV6-4 | TRBD2 | CASSPEAGGLNTDTQYF | TGTGCCAGCAGCCCTGAAGCGGGGGGGCTTAACACAGATACGCAGTATTTT
TRBJ2-5 | few | TRBV5-1 | TRBD2 | CASSRGTSGQETQYF | TGCGCCAGCAGCAGGGGGACTAGCGGCCAAGAGACCCAGTACTTC
TRBJ1-1 | . | TRBV18 | TRBD1 | CASSSAQGWSEAFF | TGTGCCAGCTCATCGGCACAGGGGTGGTCTGAAGCTTTCTTT
TRBJ1-1 | once | TRBV12-1 | . | CASSPNTGAPRLNTEAFF | TGTGCCAGCAGCCCCAATACAGGGGCGCCTCGGCTGAACACTGAAGCTTTCTTT
TRBJ2-7 | . | TRBV11-2 | . | CASSSSRRVSYEQYF | TGTGCCAGCAGCTCTTCCCGCAGGGTCTCCTACGAGCAGTACTTC
TRBJ2-1 | once | TRBV5-1 | TRBD2 | CASSSGLAGYNEQFF | TGCGCCAGCAGCTCGGGACTAGCGGGGTACAATGAGCAGTTCTTC
TRBJ1-6 | . | TRBV10-3 | TRBD1 | CAISESQGAGYNSPLHF | TGTGCCATCAGTGAGTCACAGGGGGCTGGCTATAATTCACCCCTCCACTTT
TRBJ2-3 | once | TRBV5-6 | . | CASSLVALDPFTQYF | TGTGCCAGCAGCTTGGTAGCCCTTGACCCCTTTACGCAGTATTTT
TRBJ2-2 | once | TRBV6-1 | . | CASGRPNTGELFF | TGTGCCAGCGGGAGGCCGAACACCGGGGAGCTGTTTTTT
TRBJ2-7 | . | TRBV6-1 | . | CASIPVPTASYEQYF | TGTGCCAGCATCCCCGTACCGACAGCTTCCTACGAGCAGTACTTC
TRBJ2-7 | . | TRBV10-3 | . | CAISPGNPYEQYF | TGTGCCATCAGCCCAGGGAACCCCTACGAGCAGTACTTC
TRBJ1-5 | . | TRBV9 | TRBD1 | CASSAGTGVQPQHF | TGTGCCAGCAGTGCCGGGACAGGGGTCCAGCCCCAGCATTTT
TRBJ2-7 | . | TRBV2 | TRBD2 | CASSERLAGGYEQYF | TGTGCCAGCAGTGAAAGGCTAGCGGGAGGGTACGAGCAGTACTTC
TRBJ2-4 | . | TRBV7-9 | . | CASSLITDSLAKNIQYF | TGTGCCAGCAGCTTAATTACGGACTCCTTAGCCAAAAACATTCAGTACTTC
TRBJ2-7 | . | TRBV18 | . | CASSSEGPLRPYEQYF | TGTGCCAGCTCAAGCGAGGGCCCCCTAAGACCCTACGAGCAGTACTTC
TRBJ1-2 | . | TRBV28 | . | CASVTGEGYTF | TGTGCCAGCGTAACTGGGGAGGGCTACACCTTC
TRBJ1-2 | . | TRBV4-2 | TRBD1 | CASTRDRNYGYTF | TGTGCCAGCACCCGGGACAGGAACTATGGCTACACCTTC
TRBJ2-7 | . | TRBV5-4 | . | CASSPGDTYEQYF | TGTGCCAGCAGTCCCGGGGACACCTACGAGCAGTACTTC
TRBJ1-2 | . | TRBV7-2 | . | CASSLEGLYGYTF | TGTGCCAGCAGCTTGGAGGGTCTCTATGGCTACACCTTC
TRBJ2-1 | once | TRBV2 | . | CASWGPTSGNEQFF | TGTGCCAGCTGGGGCCCGACTAGTGGTAATGAGCAGTTCTTC
TRBJ1-2 | few | TRBV10-3 | . | CAISDRDSHGYTF | TGTGCCATCAGTGACAGGGATTCCCATGGCTACACCTTC
TRBJ2-7 | . | TRBV4-1 | TRBD2 | CASSQDGGRAGAYEQYF | TGCGCCAGCAGCCAAGATGGCGGGAGGGCTGGGGCCTACGAGCAGTACTTC
TRBJ1-1 | . | TRBV5-4 | . | CASSPAPGATEAFF | TGTGCCAGCAGCCCCGCCCCAGGGGCCACTGAAGCTTTCTTT
TRBJ2-7 | . | TRBV14 | TRBD2 | CASSARPVGLAVNEQYF | TGTGCCAGCAGCGCTCGCCCGGTGGGACTAGCGGTCAACGAGCAGTACTTC
TRBJ1-4 | . | TRBV7-9 | TRBD1 | CASSATGGGGEKLFF | TGTGCCAGCAGCGCGACAGGGGGCGGGGGTGAAAAACTGTTTTTT
TRBJ2-2 | . | TRBV28 | . | CASSYPIKDTNTGELFF | TGTGCCAGCAGTTACCCTATCAAAGATACGAACACCGGGGAGCTGTTTTTT
TRBJ2-7 | . | TRBV29-1 | TRBD1 | CSVGQGGHEQYF | TGCAGCGTCGGACAGGGGGGTCACGAGCAGTACTTC
TRBJ2-7 | . | TRBV15 | TRBD2 | CATSRGPAGGKQYF | TGTGCCACCAGCAGAGGCCCAGCGGGAGGGAAACAGTACTTC
TRBJ2-1 | . | TRBV7-8 | TRBD1 | CASSIPGQGASYNEQFF | TGTGCCAGCAGCATTCCGGGACAGGGGGCCTCCTACAATGAGCAGTTCTTC
TRBJ1-1 | few | TRBV5-1 | . | CASSLAGSDTEAFF | TGCGCCAGCAGCTTGGCGGGGTCGGACACTGAAGCTTTCTTT
TRBJ2-2 | . | TRBV11-3 | . | CASSLGYPAGELFF | TGTGCCAGCAGCTTAGGTTATCCAGCCGGGGAGCTGTTTTTT
TRBJ1-2 | . | TRBV30 | . | CASARVNYGYTF | TGTGCCTCCGCCAGGGTAAACTATGGCTACACCTTC
TRBJ2-1 | . | TRBV18 | TRBD2 | CASSPPGGGSYNEQFF | TGTGCCAGCTCACCACCGGGGGGGGGCTCCTACAATGAGCAGTTCTTC
TRBJ1-1 | . | TRBV4-1 | . | CASSQDWQETEAFF | TGCGCCAGCAGCCAAGATTGGCAGGAAACTGAAGCTTTCTTT
TRBJ2-3 | few | TRBV19 | . | CASSMERKDTQYF | TGTGCCAGTAGTATGGAGCGAAAAGATACGCAGTATTTT
TRBJ1-3 | . | TRBV30 | . | CAWSVTLRNTIYF | TGTGCCTGGAGTGTTACACTGAGGAACACCATATATTTT
TRBJ2-5 | . | TRBV6-5 | TRBD2 | CASRSSGSGETQYF | TGTGCCAGCAGGTCTAGCGGGAGTGGAGAGACCCAGTACTTC